This is a list of T cell receptor beta chains from one sample in a study of blood T cells in healthy people across ages. TCRdb reanalysed the 5' RACE reads using MiXCR and keeps one entry per CDR3 protein. This sample has 780,000 or so distinct CDR3 sequences, with roughly 25% found just once. The same data also contributed to another study, on T cells of mothers and their children.

The source material was blood. Receptor source: a boy aged 10-17 years in good health. Each CDR3 is given with its conserved first and last residue. Each record gives: J gene, clone size, D gene, CDR3 length, V gene, CDR3 DNA, CDR3 protein. The D gene is left open where the match is weak. Rows may omit the clone size; those that give it use once, few, many or a size class.

>TRBJ2-1|.|TRBD2|16|TRBV6-2/TRBV6-3
TGTGCCGGCAGTTACGTGACTAGCGGGGGGGCCGGCGGGCAGTTCTTC
CAGSYVTSGGAGGQFF
>TRBJ2-7|many|.|13|TRBV7-9
TGTGCCAGCAGCTTATCAGGGGGGCCCGAGCAGTACTTC
CASSLSGGPEQYF
>TRBJ2-5|.|TRBD2|17|TRBV11-1
TGTGCCAGCAGCCTCATAAAAACTAGCGGGAGCGGCGAGACCCAGTACTTC
CASSLIKTSGSGETQYF
>TRBJ2-1|few|.|11|TRBV27
TGTGCCAGCGGGGGGGCCGACGAGCAGTTCTTC
CASGGADEQFF
>TRBJ2-5|.|.|11|TRBV7-2
TGTGCCAGCAGCTTAGCCGTGACCCAGTACTTC
CASSLAVTQYF
>TRBJ2-5|.|.|15|TRBV6-6
TGTGCCAGCAGTTACTCGGCGGGGATCCAAGAGACCCAGTACTTC
CASSYSAGIQETQYF
>TRBJ2-7|.|.|15|TRBV5-1
TGCGCCAGCAGCTGGGGGACTTCGAGCTCCTACGAGCAGCACTTC
CASSWGTSSSYEQHF
>TRBJ2-7|few|.|14|TRBV12-3/TRBV12-4
TGTGCCAGCAGTTTAGCCGGGACTCACGGGGAGCAGTACTTC
CASSLAGTHGEQYF
>TRBJ1-1|.|.|12|TRBV7-8
TGTGCCTCTACGGCCGTGGGCACTGAAGCTTTCTTT
CASTAVGTEAFF
>TRBJ2-7|few|TRBD1|15|TRBV28
TGTGCCAGCAGCTCAACAGGGGGCTTGGCCCACGAGCAGTACTTC
CASSSTGGLAHEQYF
>TRBJ2-7|.|TRBD1|15|TRBV20-1
TGCAGTGCTAGACCGGACAGGGGAATCTCCTACGAGCAGTACTTC
CSARPDRGISYEQYF
>TRBJ2-5|.|.|13|TRBV10-3
TGTGCCATCAGTGAGTCAGCGGGAGAGACCCAGTACTTC
CAISESAGETQYF
>TRBJ2-1|few|.|12|TRBV29-1
TGCAGCGTCGAGCCGGAGGTAAATGAGCAGTTCTTC
CSVEPEVNEQFF
>TRBJ2-7|.|.|13|TRBV6-6
TGTGCCAGCAGTTACTGGCAGACCTACGAGCAGTACTTC
CASSYWQTYEQYF
>TRBJ2-3|.|.|14|TRBV9
TGTGCCAGCAGCGTGACGAGTACTACAGATACGCAGTATTTT
CASSVTSTTDTQYF
>TRBJ2-2|.|TRBD1|15|TRBV5-1
TGCGCCAGCAGCGAATGGACAGGTGGAACCGGGGAGCTGTTTTTT
CASSEWTGGTGELFF
>TRBJ2-5|few|.|14|TRBV5-1
TGCGCCAGCAGCTTGGCAACTAGTGGTGAGACCCAGTACTTC
CASSLATSGETQYF
>TRBJ2-5|.|.|14|TRBV20-1
TGCAGTGCTAGAGATCGGAGGGGCTGGGAGACCCAGTACTTC
CSARDRRGWETQYF
>TRBJ2-3|few|.|11|TRBV20-1
TGCAGTGCTAGCTATGGGGATACGCAGTATTTT
CSASYGDTQYF
>TRBJ2-4|few|TRBD2|11|TRBV2
TGTGCCAGCAGTGCGGCTAGCGGTCAGTGCTTC
CASSAASGQCF
>TRBJ2-5|.|TRBD1|14|TRBV9
TGTGCCAGCAGCGTGGGGACAGGGAGTGAGACCCAGTACTTC
CASSVGTGSETQYF
>TRBJ1-1|.|.|12|TRBV28
TGTGCCAGCAGCCGACGGGACGGAGAAGCTTTCTTT
CASSRRDGEAFF
>TRBJ1-4|.|TRBD1|15|TRBV7-8
TGTGCCAGCAGCAAGCAGGGGGGTAGGGGAGAAAAACTGTTTTTT
CASSKQGGRGEKLFF
>TRBJ2-1|few|TRBD2|16|TRBV18
TGTGCCAGCTCACCTTGGACTAGCGGGAGGTCCGATGAGCAGTTCTTC
CASSPWTSGRSDEQFF
>TRBJ2-5|few|TRBD1|15|TRBV12-3/TRBV12-4
TGTGCCAGCTCTGGGGACAGGGGAGTCCAGGAGACCCAGTACTTC
CASSGDRGVQETQYF
>TRBJ2-7|few|.|13|TRBV27
TGTGCCAGCAGTCCAGGGGATGAGTACGAGCAGTACTTC
CASSPGDEYEQYF
>TRBJ1-2|few|.|12|TRBV29-1
TGCAGCGCCCCAGCTGGGCCCTATGGCTACACCTTC
CSAPAGPYGYTF
>TRBJ1-1|few|.|16|TRBV6-2/TRBV6-3
TGTGCCAGCAGTTCCCCCGGCCGGGGAAGGAACACTGAAGCTTTCTTT
CASSSPGRGRNTEAFF
>TRBJ2-7|.|TRBD2|16|TRBV9
TGTGCCAGCAGCGCGGGGACTAGCGGGAGGTCCCACGAGCAGTACTTC
CASSAGTSGRSHEQYF
>TRBJ1-3|.|.|15|TRBV12-3/TRBV12-4
TGTGCCAGCAGTTTAGAGTTGAGCTCTGGAAACACCATATATTTT
CASSLELSSGNTIYF
>TRBJ2-5|.|TRBD2|13|TRBV29-1
TGCAGCGTCGAACTAGCGGGGAAAGAGACCCAGTACTTC
CSVELAGKETQYF
>TRBJ2-7|few|.|16|TRBV5-1
TGCGCCAGCAGCTTGGAACCGCAGGGAATCGGGTACGAGCAGTACTTC
CASSLEPQGIGYEQYF
>TRBJ2-3|.|.|15|TRBV7-2
TGTGCCAGCAGCTTTACGGGATTTCGCACAGATACGCAGTATTTT
CASSFTGFRTDTQYF
>TRBJ2-1|.|TRBD2|16|TRBV7-8
TGTGCCAGCAGCTTAGCGACTAGCCCCCCCTACAATGAGCAGTTCTTC
CASSLATSPPYNEQFF
>TRBJ1-1|.|.|13|TRBV18
TGTGCCAGTACCGCAGGGAGGAACACTGAAGCTTTCTTT
CASTAGRNTEAFF
>TRBJ2-3|.|.|14|TRBV7-2
TGTGCCAGCACCTACGGGGGCAGGACAGATACGCAGTATTTT
CASTYGGRTDTQYF
>TRBJ2-7|.|TRBD2|13|TRBV20-1
TGCAGTGCTGCTCTACCGGGAGGCTCCGAGCAGTACTTC
CSAALPGGSEQYF
>TRBJ2-3|.|.|16|TRBV14
TGTGCCAGCAGCCAATTTCTGGACGCGAAAACAGATACGCAGTATTTT
CASSQFLDAKTDTQYF
>TRBJ2-2|few|TRBD1|15|TRBV2
TGTGCCAGCAGGAGACAGGGTACGAACACCGGGGAGCTGTTTTTT
CASRRQGTNTGELFF
>TRBJ2-4|.|TRBD1|16|TRBV12-3/TRBV12-4
TGTGCCAGCAGTAAGGGGACAGGGGTGGCCAAAAACGTTCAGTACTTC
CASSKGTGVAKNVQYF
>TRBJ2-1|few|TRBD1|12|TRBV29-1
TGCAGCGCCGGGACAGGGGGGGGTGAGCAGTTCTTC
CSAGTGGGEQFF
>TRBJ1-1|few|.|15|TRBV6-1
TGTGCCAGCAGTGGAAAAGAACTCATGAACACTGAAGCTTTCTTT
CASSGKELMNTEAFF
>TRBJ2-1|many|TRBD1|17|TRBV11-2
TGTGCCAGCAGCTTTGGGGACAGGGGTCCGACAAACAATGAGCAGTTCTTC
CASSFGDRGPTNNEQFF
>TRBJ2-7|.|TRBD2|15|TRBV4-2
TGTGCCAGCAGCCCAGAGGCGGGAGGGGTTTACGAGCAGTACTTC
CASSPEAGGVYEQYF
>TRBJ2-5|.|TRBD2|17|TRBV7-2
TGTGCCAGCAGCTTAGGCCGACTAGCGGGGAGTCAAGAGACCCAGTACTTC
CASSLGRLAGSQETQYF
>TRBJ1-2|few|TRBD1|13|TRBV20-1
TGCAGTGCTAGAGATGCAGGGGGCTATGGCTACACCTTC
CSARDAGGYGYTF
>TRBJ2-1|.|TRBD2|17|TRBV7-2
TGTGCCAGCAGCATGAGACCGGGACTAGCGTTATACAATGAGCAGTTCTTC
CASSMRPGLALYNEQFF
>TRBJ2-5|.|.|16|TRBV7-9
TGTGCCAGCAGCTTAGCGCACCTGGAGGGGGCGAAGACCCAGTACTTC
CASSLAHLEGAKTQYF
>TRBJ2-1|few|TRBD2|16|TRBV7-2
TGTGCCAGCAGCTTAGCGCAAGCGGGAGGGTGGGATGAGCAGTTCTTC
CASSLAQAGGWDEQFF
>TRBJ1-1|.|.|13|TRBV29-1
TGCAGCGTTGTTCATGGAGTGAACACTGAAGCTTTCTTT
CSVVHGVNTEAFF
>TRBJ2-2|.|TRBD2|17|TRBV3-1
TGTGCCGGCAGCCAAGAAAACCTAGCGGGGATCACCGGGGAGCTGTTTTTT
CAGSQENLAGITGELFF
>TRBJ2-3|few|.|13|TRBV28
TGTGCCAGCAGTTTAGTAGCCAGTACAACGCAGTATTTT
CASSLVASTTQYF
>TRBJ2-5|.|TRBD2|15|TRBV7-2
TGTGCCAGCAGTCGGACTAGCGGGGGTGCCGAGACCCAGTACTTC
CASSRTSGGAETQYF
>TRBJ1-1|.|TRBD1|15|TRBV12-3/TRBV12-4
TGTGCCAGCAGTTATTCACAGGGGGCCGACACTGAAGCTTTCTTT
CASSYSQGADTEAFF
>TRBJ2-7|.|.|13|TRBV5-1
TGCGCCAGCAGCTTGGTTGCAAACTACGAGCAGTACTTC
CASSLVANYEQYF
>TRBJ1-2|.|TRBD1|15|TRBV3-1
TGTGCCAGCAGCCCAAACCCAGGACAGGGGGCTGACTACACCTTC
CASSPNPGQGADYTF
>TRBJ2-1|few|.|17|TRBV27
TGTGCCAGCCGGGATGGGATCGCCGGTGCCCCTCTAGGGGAGCAGTTCTTC
CASRDGIAGAPLGEQFF
>TRBJ2-2|once|TRBD1|19|TRBV6-5
TGTGCCAGCAGTTTTTACCCCCTTCGACAGGGCGAAAACACCGGGGAGCTGTTTTTT
CASSFYPLRQGENTGELFF